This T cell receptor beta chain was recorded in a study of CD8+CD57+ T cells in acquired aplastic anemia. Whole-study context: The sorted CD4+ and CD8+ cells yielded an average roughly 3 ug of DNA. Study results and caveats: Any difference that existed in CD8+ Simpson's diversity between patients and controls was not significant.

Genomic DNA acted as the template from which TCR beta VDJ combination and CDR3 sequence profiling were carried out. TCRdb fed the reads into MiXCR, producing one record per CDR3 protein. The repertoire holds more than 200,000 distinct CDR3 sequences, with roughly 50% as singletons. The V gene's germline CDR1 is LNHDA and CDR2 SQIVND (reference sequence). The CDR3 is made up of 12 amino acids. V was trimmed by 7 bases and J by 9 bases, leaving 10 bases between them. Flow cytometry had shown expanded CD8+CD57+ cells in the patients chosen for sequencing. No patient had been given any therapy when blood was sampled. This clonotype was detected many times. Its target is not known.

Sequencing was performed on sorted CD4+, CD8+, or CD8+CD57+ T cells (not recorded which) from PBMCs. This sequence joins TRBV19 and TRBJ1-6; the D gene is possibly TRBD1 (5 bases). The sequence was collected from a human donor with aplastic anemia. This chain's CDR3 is CASKVGASPLHF. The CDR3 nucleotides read TGTGCCAGTAAGGTCGGGGCTTCACCCCTCCACTTT.